Sequencing of this TCR beta chain was carried out in a study of control samples from healthy donors and cancer patients. V gave up 3 bases and J gave up 5 bases, with 11 bases separating them. This CDR3 has 14 amino acids. Per the germline V gene, CDR1 is MRHNA and CDR2 is SNTAGT. Only one count was recorded for this clone. The data were produced by immunoSEQ multiplex PCR, yet TCRdb's version contains in-frame clones alone and is incomplete. The sample holds just over 150,000 clones; 85% to 95% are singletons and the top ten take 7.5% to 8.5%. This TCR came from a woman in her thirties or forties in good health. The rearrangement links TRBV6-4 to TRBJ2-1; D remains unclear. Sequencing input: blood. CDR3: CASSEKNSDNEQFF. The CDR3 DNA reads TGTGCCAGCAGTGAGAAAAACTCAGACAATGAGCAGTTCTTC.